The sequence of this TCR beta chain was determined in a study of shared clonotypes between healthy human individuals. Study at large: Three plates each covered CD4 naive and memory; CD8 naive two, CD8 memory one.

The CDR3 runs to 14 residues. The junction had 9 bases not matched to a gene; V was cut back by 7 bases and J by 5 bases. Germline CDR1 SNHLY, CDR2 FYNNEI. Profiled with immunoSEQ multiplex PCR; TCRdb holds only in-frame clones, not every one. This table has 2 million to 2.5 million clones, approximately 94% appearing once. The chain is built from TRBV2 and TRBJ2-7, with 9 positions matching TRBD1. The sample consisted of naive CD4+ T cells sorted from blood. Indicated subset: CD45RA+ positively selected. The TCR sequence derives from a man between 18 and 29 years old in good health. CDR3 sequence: CASNLQGAGNEQYF. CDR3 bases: TGTGCCAGCAACCTACAGGGGGCCGGGAACGAGCAGTACTTC.